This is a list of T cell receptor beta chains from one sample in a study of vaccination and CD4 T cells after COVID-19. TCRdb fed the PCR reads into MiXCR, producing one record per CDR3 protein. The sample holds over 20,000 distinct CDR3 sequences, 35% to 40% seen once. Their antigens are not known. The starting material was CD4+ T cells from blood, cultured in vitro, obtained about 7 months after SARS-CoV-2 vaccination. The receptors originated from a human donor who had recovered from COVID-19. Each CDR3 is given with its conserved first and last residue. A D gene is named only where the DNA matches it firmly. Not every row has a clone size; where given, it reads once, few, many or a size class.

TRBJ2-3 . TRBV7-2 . TGTGCCAGCAGCCTTTTCGGGGGAGCTGAAGATACGCAGTATTTT CASSLFGGAEDTQYF
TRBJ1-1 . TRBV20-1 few TGCAGTGCTAGAGAAACCGGGGTCGGGAAAGCTTTCTTT CSARETGVGKAFF
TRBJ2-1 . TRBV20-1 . TGCAGTGCTAGAGATTTCTCGGGTTCAGGGCGAGGATACAATGAGCAGTTCTTC CSARDFSGSGRGYNEQFF
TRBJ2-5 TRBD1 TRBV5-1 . TGCGCCAGCAGCAAAAGGACAGGGCTTATCGCTATCCAAGAGACCCAGTACTTC CASSKRTGLIAIQETQYF
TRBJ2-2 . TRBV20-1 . TGCAGTGCTAGGCGGACTCAGAACACCGGGGAGCTGTTTTTT CSARRTQNTGELFF
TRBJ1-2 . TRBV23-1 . TGCGCCAGCAGACAGCCCCCGGGCCATTCAGATGGCTACACCTTC CASRQPPGHSDGYTF
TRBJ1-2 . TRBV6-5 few TGTGCCAGCAGTTACCTGGGTGGCTACACCTTC CASSYLGGYTF
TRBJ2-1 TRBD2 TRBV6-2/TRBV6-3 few TGTGCCAGCAGTTCCGCAGCGGGACCCTACAATGAGCAGTTCTTC CASSSAAGPYNEQFF
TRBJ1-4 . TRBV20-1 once TGCAGTGCTAGGGATTCCGGGACATGGAGTGAAAAACTGTTTTTT CSARDSGTWSEKLFF
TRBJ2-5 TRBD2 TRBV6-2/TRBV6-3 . TGTGCCAGCAGTCAACTAGCGGGAGCGGTGGAGACCCAGTACTTC CASSQLAGAVETQYF
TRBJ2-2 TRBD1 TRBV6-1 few TGTGCCAGCAGGACTCGTACAGGGGGCGCCGGGACCGGGGAGCTGTTTTTT CASRTRTGGAGTGELFF
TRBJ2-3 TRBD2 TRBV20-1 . TGCAGTGCTAGTTCGACCGGCGGGGGGATAGATACGCAGTATTTT CSASSTGGGIDTQYF
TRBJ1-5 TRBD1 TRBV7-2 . TGTGCCAGCAGCCAGACAGGGGGCGACCGCAATCAGCCCCAGCATTTT CASSQTGGDRNQPQHF
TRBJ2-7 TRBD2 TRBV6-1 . TGTGCCAGCAGTAGTCTAGCGGGACCCGCCTACGAGCAGTACTTC CASSSLAGPAYEQYF
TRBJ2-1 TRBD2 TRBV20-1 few TGCAGTGCCCGCCTAGCGGATTCCTACAATGAGCAGTTCTTC CSARLADSYNEQFF
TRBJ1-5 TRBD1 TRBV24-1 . TGTGCCAGCCGGGACAGGAGAAATCAGCCCCAGCATTTT CASRDRRNQPQHF
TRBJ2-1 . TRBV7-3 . TGTGCCAGCAGCCTATCCCCCGGGCAGGGTGAGTTCTTC CASSLSPGQGEFF
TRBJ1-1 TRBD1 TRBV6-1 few TGTGCCAGCAAAGAGACAGGGGTCACTGAAGCTTTCTTT CASKETGVTEAFF
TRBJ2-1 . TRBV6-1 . TGTGCCAGCAGGTTCAGTCACAATGAGCAGTTCTTC CASRFSHNEQFF
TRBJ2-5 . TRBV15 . TGTGCCACCAGCAGAGGGTCCAGGGAAGAGACCCAGTACTTC CATSRGSREETQYF
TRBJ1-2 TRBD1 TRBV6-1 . TGTGCCAGCAGCCCCGGGACAGGGACTTCGGGATGCGGCTACACCTTC CASSPGTGTSGCGYTF
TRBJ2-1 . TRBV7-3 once TGTGCCAGCAGCTTACGTGCCAGGGCAAATGAGCAGTTCTTC CASSLRARANEQFF
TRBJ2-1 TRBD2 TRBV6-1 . TGTGCCAGCATCCTTGGCGGGACTAGCGAGAAATACAATGAGCAGTTCTTC CASILGGTSEKYNEQFF
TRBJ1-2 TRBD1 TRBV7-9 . TGTGCCAGCAGCTTCGGACAGGGGGGAAATGGCTACACCTTC CASSFGQGGNGYTF
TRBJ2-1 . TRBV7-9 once TGTGCCGGCAAAGACCGACAGGTTGGTGAGCAGTTCTTC CAGKDRQVGEQFF
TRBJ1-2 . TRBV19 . TGTGCCAGTTGGTCGGCCGACGGACTTAACTATGGCTACACCTTC CASWSADGLNYGYTF
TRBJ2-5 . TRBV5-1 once TGCGCCAGCAGGCCGACGTCCGGACCACAAGAGACCCAGTACTTC CASRPTSGPQETQYF
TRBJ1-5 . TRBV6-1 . TGTGCCAGCATTTTAGGTTACAGGGACGACAATCAGCCCCAGCATTTT CASILGYRDDNQPQHF
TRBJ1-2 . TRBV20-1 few TGCAGTGCTAGCGGGCCCACGGGACACCTCTATGGCTACACCTTC CSASGPTGHLYGYTF
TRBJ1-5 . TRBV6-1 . TGTGCCAGCAAGAATCCAGCGGGTACGAATCAGCCCCAGCATTTT CASKNPAGTNQPQHF
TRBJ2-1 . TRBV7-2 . TGTGCCAGCAGCGAGTACTATGAGCAGTTCTTC CASSEYYEQFF
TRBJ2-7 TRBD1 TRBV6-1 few TGTGCCAGCAGACCGACAGGGGTTTACTACGAGCAGTACTTC CASRPTGVYYEQYF
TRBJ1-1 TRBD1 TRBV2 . TGTGCCAGCAGTGGGACAGGGGGAGGAACTGAAGCTTTCTTT CASSGTGGGTEAFF
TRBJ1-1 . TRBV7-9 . TGTGCCAGCAGCTTTAGCAGGGAGAACACTGAAGCTTTCTTT CASSFSRENTEAFF
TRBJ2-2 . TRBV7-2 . TGTGCCAGCAGTCCTGACTACAACACCGGGGAGCTGTTTTTT CASSPDYNTGELFF
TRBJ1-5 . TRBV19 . TGTGCCAGTAGTATACGGGTTCAGCCCCAGCATTTT CASSIRVQPQHF
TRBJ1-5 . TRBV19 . TGTGCCAGTAGTGATGTCGCAAATCAGCCCCAGCATTTT CASSDVANQPQHF
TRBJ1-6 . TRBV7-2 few TGTGCCAGCAGCCCTAGGGCCGGAGATTCACCCCTCCACTTT CASSPRAGDSPLHF
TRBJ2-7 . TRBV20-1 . TGCAGTGCTAGAGTTCACCACTACGAGCAGTACTTC CSARVHHYEQYF
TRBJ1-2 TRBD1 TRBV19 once TGTGCCAGTAGTATAACAGGGGGCGCAGGTGGCTACACCTTC CASSITGGAGGYTF